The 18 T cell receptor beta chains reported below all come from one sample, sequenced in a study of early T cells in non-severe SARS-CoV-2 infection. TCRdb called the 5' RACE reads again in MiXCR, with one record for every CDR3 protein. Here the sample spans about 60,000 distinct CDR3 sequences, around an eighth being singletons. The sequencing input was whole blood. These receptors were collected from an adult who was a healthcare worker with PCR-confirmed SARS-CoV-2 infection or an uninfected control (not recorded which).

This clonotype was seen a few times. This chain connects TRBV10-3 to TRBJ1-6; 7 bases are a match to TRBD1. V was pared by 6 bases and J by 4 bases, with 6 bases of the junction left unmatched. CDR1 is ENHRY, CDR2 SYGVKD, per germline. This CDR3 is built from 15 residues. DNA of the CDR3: TGTGCCATCAGAACAGGGGAATCTTATAATTCACCCCTCCACTTT. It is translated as CAIRTGESYNSPLHF.

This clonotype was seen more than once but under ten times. The CDR3 protein is CASSYLVNQPQHF. As DNA, the CDR3 is TGTGCCAGCAGTTACTTAGTCAATCAGCCCCAGCATTTT. The V and J genes are TRBV6-5 and TRBJ1-5; no reliable D call. The CDR3 contains 13 residues. Per the germline V gene, CDR1 is MNHEY and CDR2 is SVGAGI. Between the trimmed V and J ends, which lost 1 base and 3 bases, there was a span of 4 bases.

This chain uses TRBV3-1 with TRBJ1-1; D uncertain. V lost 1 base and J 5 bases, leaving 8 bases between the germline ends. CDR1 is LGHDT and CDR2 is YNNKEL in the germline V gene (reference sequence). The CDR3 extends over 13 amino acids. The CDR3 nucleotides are TGTGCCAGCAGCCAAGGCCCCGGGACTGAAGCTTTCTTT. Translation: CASSQGPGTEAFF.

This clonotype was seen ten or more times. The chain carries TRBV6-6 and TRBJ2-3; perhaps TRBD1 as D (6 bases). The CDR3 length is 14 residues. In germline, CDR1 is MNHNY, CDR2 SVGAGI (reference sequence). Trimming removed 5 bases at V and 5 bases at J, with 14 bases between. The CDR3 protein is CASSNRDHGDTQYF. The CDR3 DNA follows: TGTGCCAGCAGTAACAGGGATCATGGAGATACGCAGTATTTT.

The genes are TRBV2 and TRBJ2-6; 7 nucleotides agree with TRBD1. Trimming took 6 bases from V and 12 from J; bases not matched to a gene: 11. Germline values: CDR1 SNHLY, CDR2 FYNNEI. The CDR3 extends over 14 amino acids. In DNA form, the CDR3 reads TGTGCCAGCAGCGGTGACAGGGTAATTGGCGTCCTGACTTTC. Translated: CASSGDRVIGVLTF.

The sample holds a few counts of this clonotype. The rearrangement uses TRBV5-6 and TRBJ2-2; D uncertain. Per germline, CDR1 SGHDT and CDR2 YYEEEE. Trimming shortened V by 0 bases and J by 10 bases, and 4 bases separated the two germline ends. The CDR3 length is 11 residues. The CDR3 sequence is CASSLGLELFF. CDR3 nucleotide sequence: TGTGCCAGCAGCTTGGGTCTGGAGCTGTTTTTT.

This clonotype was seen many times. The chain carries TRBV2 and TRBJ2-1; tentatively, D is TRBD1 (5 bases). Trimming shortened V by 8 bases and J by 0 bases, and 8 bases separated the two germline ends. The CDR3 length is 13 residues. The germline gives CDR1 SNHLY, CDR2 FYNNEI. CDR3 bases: TGTGCCAGCGGGGCTCTCTCCTACAATGAGCAGTTCTTC. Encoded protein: CASGALSYNEQFF.

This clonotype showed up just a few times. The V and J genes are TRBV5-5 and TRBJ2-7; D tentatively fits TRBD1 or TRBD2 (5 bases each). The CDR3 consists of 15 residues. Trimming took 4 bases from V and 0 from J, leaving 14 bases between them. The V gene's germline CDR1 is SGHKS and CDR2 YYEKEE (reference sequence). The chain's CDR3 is CASSVQEARSYEQYF. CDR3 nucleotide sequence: TGTGCCAGCAGCGTACAGGAGGCTCGCTCCTACGAGCAGTACTTC.

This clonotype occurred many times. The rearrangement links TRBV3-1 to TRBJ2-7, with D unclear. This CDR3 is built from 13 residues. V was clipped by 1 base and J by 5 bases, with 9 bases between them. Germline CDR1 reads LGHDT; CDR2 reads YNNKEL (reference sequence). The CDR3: CASSQVGAHEQYF. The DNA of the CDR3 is TGTGCCAGCAGCCAAGTCGGCGCACACGAGCAGTACTTC.

The DNA for the CDR3 is TGTGCCAGCAGCCGGGATGCGAACACTGAAGCTTTCTTT. Protein product: CASSRDANTEAFF. The chain couples TRBV11-3 to TRBJ1-1, with no clear D. The CDR3 is 13 amino acids. V was cut by 5 bases and J by 1 base, with 8 bases left in between. Germline V gene sequence: CDR1 SGHNT, CDR2 YENEEA.

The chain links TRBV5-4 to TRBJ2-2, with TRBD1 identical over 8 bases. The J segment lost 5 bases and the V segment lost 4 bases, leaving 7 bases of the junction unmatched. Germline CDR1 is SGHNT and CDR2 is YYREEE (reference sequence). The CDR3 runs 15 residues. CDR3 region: CASSSSRQGTGELFF. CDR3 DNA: TGTGCCAGCAGCAGCTCCCGACAGGGGACCGGGGAGCTGTTTTTT.

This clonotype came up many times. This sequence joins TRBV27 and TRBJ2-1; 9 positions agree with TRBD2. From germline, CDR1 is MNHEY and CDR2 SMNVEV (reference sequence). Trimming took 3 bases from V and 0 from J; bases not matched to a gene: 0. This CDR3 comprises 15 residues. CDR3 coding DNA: TGTGCCAGCAGTTTGACTAGCGGCTCCTACAATGAGCAGTTCTTC. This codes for CASSLTSGSYNEQFF.

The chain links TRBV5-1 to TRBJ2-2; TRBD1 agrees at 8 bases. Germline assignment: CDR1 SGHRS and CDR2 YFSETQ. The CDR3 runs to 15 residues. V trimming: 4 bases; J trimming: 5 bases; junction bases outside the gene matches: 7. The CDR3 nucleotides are TGCGCCAGCAGCCAGGGACAGGTGATAACCGGGGAGCTGTTTTTT. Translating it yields CASSQGQVITGELFF.

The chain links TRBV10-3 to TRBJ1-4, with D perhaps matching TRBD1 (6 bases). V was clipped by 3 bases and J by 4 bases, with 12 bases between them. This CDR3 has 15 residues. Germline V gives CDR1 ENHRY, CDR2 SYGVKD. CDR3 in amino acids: CAISDTGGINEKLFF. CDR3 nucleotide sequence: TGTGCCATCAGTGACACGGGGGGCATTAATGAAAAACTGTTTTTT.

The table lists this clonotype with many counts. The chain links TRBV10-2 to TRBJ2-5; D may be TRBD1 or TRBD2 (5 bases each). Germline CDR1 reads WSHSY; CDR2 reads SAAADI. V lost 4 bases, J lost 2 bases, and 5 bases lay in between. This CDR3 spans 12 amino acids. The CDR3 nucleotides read TGCGCCAGCAGTGGGGGGCAAGAGACCCAGTACTTC. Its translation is CASSGGQETQYF.

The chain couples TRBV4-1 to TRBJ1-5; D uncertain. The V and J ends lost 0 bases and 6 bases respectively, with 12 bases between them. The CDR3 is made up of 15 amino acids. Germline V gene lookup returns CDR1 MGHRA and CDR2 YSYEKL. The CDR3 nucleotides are TGCGCCAGCAGCCAAGATGGGTACTTTTCTCAGCCCCAGCATTTT. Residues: CASSQDGYFSQPQHF.

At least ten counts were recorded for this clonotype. CDR3: CASSPTTGQSDTFF. DNA for the CDR3: TGTGCCAGCAGTCCGACTACGGGACAGTCAGATACTTTCTTT. V is TRBV27 and J is TRBJ1-1; TRBD1 matches at 7 bases. The V gene's germline CDR1 is MNHEY and CDR2 SMNVEV (reference sequence). The trim removed 5 bases at V and 12 bases at J, leaving 15 bases unmatched. This CDR3 is 14 amino acids long.

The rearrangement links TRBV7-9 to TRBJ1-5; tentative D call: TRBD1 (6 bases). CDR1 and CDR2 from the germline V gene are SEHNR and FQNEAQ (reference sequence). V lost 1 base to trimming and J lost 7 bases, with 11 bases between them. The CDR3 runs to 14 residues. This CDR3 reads CASSLGTGIQPQHF. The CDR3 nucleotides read TGTGCCAGCAGCTTAGGAACAGGGATCCAGCCCCAGCATTTT.